Below are 5 T cell receptor beta chains sequenced from a single sample in a study of blood T cells in healthy people across ages. Alongside a J-beta primer mix, a sample-barcoded 5' primer served in a second PCR lasting 7 to 11 cycles. TCRdb independently ran MiXCR on the 5' RACE reads; one entry per CDR3 protein. The data show about 800,000 distinct CDR3 sequences, more than 45% seen once. Source material: blood. These receptors originate from a man younger than 45 in good health.

The rearrangement joins TRBV3-1 to TRBJ2-1, with D perhaps TRBD1 (5 bases). Germline CDR1 and CDR2: LGHDT and YNNKEL (reference sequence). Trimming removed 1 base at V and 14 bases at J, with 9 bases between. The CDR3 loop spans 11 amino acids. CDR3 bases: TGTGCCAGCAGCCAAGGGGTCAGGGAGTTCTTC. It specifies CASSQGVREFF.

As DNA, the CDR3 is TGTGCCATCAGTGAAGGGCAGGGGGGATTAGATACGCAGTATTTT. It encodes CAISEGQGGLDTQYF. This sequence joins TRBV10-3 and TRBJ2-3; the D gene is possibly TRBD1 (7 bases). Deletions cut 3 bases from V and 5 bases from J, with 15 bases between. The CDR3 covers 15 residues. Per the germline V gene, CDR1 is ENHRY and CDR2 is SYGVKD.

In this sample, this clonotype turned up a few times. The CDR3 region is CASSLDGRSDTQYF. The CDR3 coding sequence is TGTGCCAGCAGTTTAGACGGGAGATCAGATACGCAGTATTTT. This chain joins TRBV12-3 or TRBV12-4 and TRBJ2-3, with D possibly matching TRBD2 (6 bases). The CDR3 runs to 14 residues. V was trimmed by 1 base and J by 4 bases, leaving 9 bases between them.

This clonotype was counted between two and nine times. The chain joins TRBV6-5 to TRBJ2-5; D unresolved. The CDR3 is 11 residues long. V lost 5 bases, J lost 7 bases, and 8 bases lay in between. Germline CDR1 MNHEY, CDR2 SVGAGI. The chain's CDR3 is CASSKGPTQYF. The DNA of the CDR3 is TGTGCCAGCAGTAAAGGACCGACCCAGTACTTC.

The chain joins TRBV7-9 to TRBJ2-7, with 9 bases that match TRBD1. The CDR3 has 17 amino acids. From germline, CDR1 is SEHNR and CDR2 FQNEAQ (reference sequence). V dropped 5 bases and J dropped 2; count of bases not matched to a gene: 13. The CDR3 here is CASSTTPRQGDTYEQYF. CDR3 DNA: TGTGCCAGCAGCACGACCCCGAGACAGGGGGACACCTACGAGCAGTACTTC.